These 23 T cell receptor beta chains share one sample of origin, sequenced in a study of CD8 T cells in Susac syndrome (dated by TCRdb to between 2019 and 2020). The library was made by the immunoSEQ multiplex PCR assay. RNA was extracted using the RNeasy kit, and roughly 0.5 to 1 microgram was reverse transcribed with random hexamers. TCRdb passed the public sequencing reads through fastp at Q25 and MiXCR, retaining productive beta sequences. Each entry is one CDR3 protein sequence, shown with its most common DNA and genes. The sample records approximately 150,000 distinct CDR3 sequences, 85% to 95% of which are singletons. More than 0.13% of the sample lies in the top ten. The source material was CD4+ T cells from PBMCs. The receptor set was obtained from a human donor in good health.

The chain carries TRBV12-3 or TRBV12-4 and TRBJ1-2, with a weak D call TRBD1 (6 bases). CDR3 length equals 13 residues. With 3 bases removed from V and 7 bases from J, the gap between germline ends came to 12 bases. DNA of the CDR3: TGTGCCAGCAGTTTGCAGGGGATAGGTGGCTACACCTTC. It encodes CASSLQGIGGYTF.

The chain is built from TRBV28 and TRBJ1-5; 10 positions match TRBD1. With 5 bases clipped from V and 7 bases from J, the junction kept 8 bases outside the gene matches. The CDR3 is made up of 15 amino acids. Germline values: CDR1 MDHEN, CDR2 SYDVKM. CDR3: CASSQGQGLGQPQHF. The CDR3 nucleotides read TGTGCCAGCAGTCAGGGACAGGGGTTAGGACAGCCCCAGCATTTT.

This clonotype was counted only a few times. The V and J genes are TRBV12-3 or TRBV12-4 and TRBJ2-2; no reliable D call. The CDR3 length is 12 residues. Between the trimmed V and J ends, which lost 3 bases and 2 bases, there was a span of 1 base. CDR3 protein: CASSFNTGELFF. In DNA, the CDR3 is TGTGCCAGCAGTTTCAACACCGGGGAGCTGTTTTTT.

CDR3 region: CASIWSLNNEQFF. CDR3 sequence (DNA): TGTGCCAGCATCTGGAGCTTAAACAATGAGCAGTTCTTC. The chain couples TRBV6-1 to TRBJ2-1; D remains ambiguous. This CDR3 has 13 residues. Germline CDR1 MNHNS, CDR2 SASEGT. The V end was cut by 7 bases, the J end by 5 bases, with 12 bases between.

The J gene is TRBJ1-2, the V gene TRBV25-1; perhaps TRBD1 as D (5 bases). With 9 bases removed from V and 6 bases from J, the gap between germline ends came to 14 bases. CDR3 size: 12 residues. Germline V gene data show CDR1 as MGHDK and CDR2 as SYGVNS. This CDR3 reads CASIGGGNGYTF. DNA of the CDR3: TGTGCCAGTATCGGGGGAGGGAATGGCTACACCTTC.

CDR3 DNA sequence: TGTGCCAGCAGCAGTTTGGTTCAAGACAGGCCCGTGGCTGAAGCTTTCTTT. Translation: CASSSLVQDRPVAEAFF. The V and J genes are TRBV12-3 or TRBV12-4 and TRBJ1-1; weak D call: TRBD1 (6 bases). V shed 6 bases and J shed 6 bases, with 26 bases lying between them. The CDR3 length is 17 residues.

Here the CDR3 DNA reads TGTGCCAGCAGTTTCCCCCGGCAGCATGGCTACACCTTC. The encoded protein is CASSFPRQHGYTF. This rearrangement joins TRBV12-3 or TRBV12-4 to TRBJ1-2; D is unclear. The V gene lost 3 bases and the J gene lost 6 bases, with 11 bases spanning the gap. The CDR3 loop spans 13 amino acids.

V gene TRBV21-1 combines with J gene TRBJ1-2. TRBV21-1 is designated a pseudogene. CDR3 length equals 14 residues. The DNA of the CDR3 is TGTGCCAGCAAAAAGACGGCCTTCTTTCGTGGCTACACCTTC. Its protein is CASKKTAFFRGYTF.

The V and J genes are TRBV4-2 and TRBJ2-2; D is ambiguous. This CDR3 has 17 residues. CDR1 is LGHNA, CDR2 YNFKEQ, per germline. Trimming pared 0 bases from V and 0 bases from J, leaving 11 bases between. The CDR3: CASSQDDEAANTGELFF. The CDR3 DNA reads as TGTGCCAGCAGCCAAGATGACGAAGCAGCGAACACCGGGGAGCTGTTTTTT.

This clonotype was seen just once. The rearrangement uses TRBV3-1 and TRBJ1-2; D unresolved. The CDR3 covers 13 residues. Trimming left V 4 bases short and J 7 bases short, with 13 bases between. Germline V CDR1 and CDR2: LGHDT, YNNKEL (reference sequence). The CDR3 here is CASSLYGEGGYTF. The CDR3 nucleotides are TGTGCCAGCAGCCTCTACGGGGAAGGTGGCTACACCTTC.

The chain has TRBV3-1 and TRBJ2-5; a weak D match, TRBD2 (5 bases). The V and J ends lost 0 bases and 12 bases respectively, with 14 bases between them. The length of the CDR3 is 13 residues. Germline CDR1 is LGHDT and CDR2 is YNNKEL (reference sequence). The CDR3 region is CASSQDAAGKKYF. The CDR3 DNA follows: TGTGCCAGCAGCCAAGACGCCGCCGGGAAAAAGTACTTC.

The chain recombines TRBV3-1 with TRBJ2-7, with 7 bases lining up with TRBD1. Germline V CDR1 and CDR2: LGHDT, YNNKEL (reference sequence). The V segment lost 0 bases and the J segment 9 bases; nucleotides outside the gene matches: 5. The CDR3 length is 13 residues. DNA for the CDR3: TGTGCCAGCAGCCAAGACTACCGGGACAGGCAGTACTTC. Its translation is CASSQDYRDRQYF.

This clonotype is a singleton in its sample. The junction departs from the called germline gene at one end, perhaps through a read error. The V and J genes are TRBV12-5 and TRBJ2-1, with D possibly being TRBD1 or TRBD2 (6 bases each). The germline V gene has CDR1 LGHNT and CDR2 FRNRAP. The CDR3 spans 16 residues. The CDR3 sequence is CTSGFGGRGRYNEQFF. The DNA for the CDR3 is TGTACTAGTGGTTTTGGGGGACGGGGGCGCTACAATGAGCAGTTCTTC.

This chain's CDR3 is CASRSGQGALETQYF. The CDR3 nucleotides are TGCGCCAGCAGATCCGGACAGGGGGCTTTGGAGACCCAGTACTTC. The V gene is TRBV5-1, the J gene TRBJ2-5; 11 nucleotides align to TRBD1. J gave up 5 bases and V 5 bases, and 8 bases lay outside the gene matches. The CDR3 length is 15 residues. Germline lookup yields CDR1 SGHRS and CDR2 YFSETQ.

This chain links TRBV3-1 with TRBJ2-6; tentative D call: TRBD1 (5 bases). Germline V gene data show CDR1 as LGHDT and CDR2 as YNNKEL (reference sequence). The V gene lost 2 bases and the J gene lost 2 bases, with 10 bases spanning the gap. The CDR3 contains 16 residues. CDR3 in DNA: TGTGCCAGCAGCCAAAGAGTAGGGGCTGGGGCCAACGTCCTGACTTTC. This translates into CASSQRVGAGANVLTF.

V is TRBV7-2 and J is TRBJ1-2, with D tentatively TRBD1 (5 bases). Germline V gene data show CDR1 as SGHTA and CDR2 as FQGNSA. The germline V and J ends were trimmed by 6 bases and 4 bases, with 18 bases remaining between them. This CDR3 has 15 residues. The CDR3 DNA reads TGTGCCAGCAGGCCTCTCGGGGGAGAAGGCTATGGCTACACCTTC. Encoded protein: CASRPLGGEGYGYTF.

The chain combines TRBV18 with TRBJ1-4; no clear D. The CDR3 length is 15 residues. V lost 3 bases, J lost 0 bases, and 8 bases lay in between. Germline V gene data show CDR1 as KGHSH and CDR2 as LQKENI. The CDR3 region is CASSPRTATNEKLFF. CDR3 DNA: TGTGCCAGCTCACCGCGGACCGCAACTAATGAAAAACTGTTTTTT.

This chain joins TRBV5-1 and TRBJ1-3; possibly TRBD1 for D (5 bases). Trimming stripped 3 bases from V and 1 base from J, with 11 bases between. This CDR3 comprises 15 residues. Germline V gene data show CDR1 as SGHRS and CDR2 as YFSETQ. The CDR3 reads CASSYGDSSGNTIYF. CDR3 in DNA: TGCGCCAGCAGCTACGGCGACAGTTCTGGAAACACCATATATTTT.

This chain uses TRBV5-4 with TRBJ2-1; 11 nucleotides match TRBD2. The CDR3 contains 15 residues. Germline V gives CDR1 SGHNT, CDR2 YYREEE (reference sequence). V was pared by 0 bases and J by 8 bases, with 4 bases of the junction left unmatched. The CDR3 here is CASSLVAGGPDEQFF. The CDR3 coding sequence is TGTGCCAGCAGCTTGGTAGCGGGGGGGCCGGATGAGCAGTTCTTC.

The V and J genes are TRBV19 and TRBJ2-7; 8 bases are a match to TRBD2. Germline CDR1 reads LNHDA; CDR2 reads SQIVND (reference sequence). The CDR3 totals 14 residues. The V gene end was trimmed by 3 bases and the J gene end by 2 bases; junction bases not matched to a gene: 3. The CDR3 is CASSIGGGTYEQYF. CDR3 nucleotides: TGTGCCAGTAGTATTGGCGGGGGGACCTACGAGCAGTACTTC.

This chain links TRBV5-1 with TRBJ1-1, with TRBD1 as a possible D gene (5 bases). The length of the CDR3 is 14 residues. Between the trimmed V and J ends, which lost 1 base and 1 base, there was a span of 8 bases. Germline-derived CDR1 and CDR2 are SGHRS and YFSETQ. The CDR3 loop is CASSLTGANTEAFF. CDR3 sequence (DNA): TGCGCCAGCAGCTTGACCGGGGCGAACACTGAAGCTTTCTTT.

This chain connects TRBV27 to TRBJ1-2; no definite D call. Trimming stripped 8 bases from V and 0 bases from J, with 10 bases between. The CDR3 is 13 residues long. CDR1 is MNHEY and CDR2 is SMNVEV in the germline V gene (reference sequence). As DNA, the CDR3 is TGTGCCAGCCGGTCACAAGCTAACTATGGCTACACCTTC. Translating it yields CASRSQANYGYTF.

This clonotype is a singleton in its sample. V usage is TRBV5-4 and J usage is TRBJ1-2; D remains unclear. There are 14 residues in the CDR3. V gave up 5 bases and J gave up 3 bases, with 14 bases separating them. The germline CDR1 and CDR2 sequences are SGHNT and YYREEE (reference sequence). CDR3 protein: CASSSTTSHYGYTF. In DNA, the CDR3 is TGTGCCAGCAGTTCCACCACCTCCCACTATGGCTACACCTTC.